The 20 T cell receptor beta chains below all came from one sample that was sequenced in a study of T cells in Graves' hyperthyroidism and ophthalmopathy. Amplification targeted TCR beta CDR3 regions from RNA transcripts. HTBI primers were employed in a first-round RT-PCR of the TCR CDR3. TCRdb itself ran the multiplex PCR reads through MiXCR, one entry per CDR3 protein. The sample shows 300,000 to 500,000 distinct CDR3 sequences, more than 13% of them seen only once. Sequencing was carried out using blood. The receptors originated from a man aged 50 or older with Graves' ophthalmopathy.

Of note for this clonotype: A read error is possible here, since a much larger clone lies one base away. The CDR3 is CASSLLSGIGNTLYF. CDR3 DNA sequence: TGTGCCAGCAGCCTGCTTTCGGGAATTGGAAACACCTTATATTTT. The chain joins TRBV28 to TRBJ1-3, with D hard to call. The CDR3 covers 15 residues. Germline CDR1 and CDR2: MDHEN and SYDVKM.

V gene TRBV24-1 combines with J gene TRBJ2-2; 8 nucleotides agree with TRBD2. This CDR3 spans 15 amino acids. V trimming: 11 bases; J trimming: 5 bases; junction bases outside the gene matches: 12. Germline V gene sequence: CDR1 KGHDR, CDR2 SFDVKD. DNA for the CDR3: TGTGCCAGCAGACCCGGACTAGCAGGTACCGGGGAGCTGTTTTTT. Protein product: CASRPGLAGTGELFF.

This clonotype appeared a few times. It may be a read error: a sequence one base away is much more abundant. The rearrangement uses TRBV3-1 and TRBJ1-1; D remains ambiguous. The CDR3 runs 13 residues. Trimming pared 2 bases from V and 6 bases from J, leaving 10 bases between. Germline values: CDR1 LGHDT, CDR2 YNNKEL (reference sequence). This CDR3 reads CASSQLGASEAFF. CDR3 in DNA: TGTGCCAGCAGCCAACTTGGTGCCTCTGAAGCTTTCTTT.

V usage is TRBV7-6 and J usage is TRBJ2-1, with 10 bases identical to TRBD2. V was clipped by 5 bases and J by 11 bases; unmatched bases: 6. CDR3 length equals 13 residues. The germline CDR1 and CDR2 sequences are SGHVS and FNYEAQ. CDR3: CASSPSGRAKQFF. Here the CDR3 DNA reads TGTGCCAGCAGCCCCAGCGGGAGGGCCAAGCAGTTCTTC.

This clonotype occurred many times. The chain links TRBV12-3 or TRBV12-4 to TRBJ2-1, with D perhaps TRBD2 (5 bases). The CDR3 extends over 17 amino acids. The V gene lost 0 bases and the J gene lost 9 bases, with 21 bases spanning the gap. CDR3 residues: CASSLALVGLGGTEQFF. CDR3 bases: TGTGCCAGCAGTTTAGCGCTTGTTGGGCTCGGAGGTACTGAGCAGTTCTTC.

This clonotype was seen ten or more times. This rearrangement joins TRBV30 to TRBJ1-4; D not certain. V was shortened by 0 bases and J by 8 bases, with 4 bases between the two germline ends. The germline gives CDR1 GTSNPN, CDR2 SVGIG (reference sequence). The CDR3 is 11 amino acids. CDR3 amino acids: CAWSVGEKLFF. CDR3 nucleotide sequence: TGTGCCTGGAGTGTAGGGGAAAAACTGTTTTTT. The full variable domain, rest sourced from reference TRBV30 and TRBJ1-4, is SQTIHQWPATLVQPVGSPLSLECTVEGTSNPNLYWYRQAAGRGLQLLFYSVGIGQISSEVPQNLSASRPQDRQFILSSKKLLLSDSGFYLCAWSVGEKLFFGSGTQLSVL.

This chain links TRBV27 with TRBJ1-2; D ambiguous. The germline V and J ends were trimmed by 2 bases and 8 bases, with 9 bases remaining between them. CDR1 and CDR2 (germline): MNHEY, SMNVEV (reference sequence). CDR3 size: 12 residues. The CDR3 region is CASSLVGGGYTF. CDR3 bases: TGTGCCAGCAGTTTAGTGGGAGGAGGCTACACCTTC.

This chain connects TRBV5-1 to TRBJ1-6, with D perhaps matching TRBD1 (5 bases). The CDR3 consists of 18 residues. Germline loops: CDR1 SGHRS, CDR2 YFSETQ. V shed 4 bases and J shed 4 bases, with 21 bases lying between them. This CDR3 is CASSLEVTGQGYNSPLHF. In nucleotides, the CDR3 is TGCGCCAGCAGCCTCGAGGTGACGGGGCAGGGTTATAATTCACCCCTCCACTTT.

This clonotype was counted ten times or more. The rearrangement joins TRBV27 to TRBJ2-7; 11 bases align to TRBD1. CDR1 and CDR2 (germline): MNHEY, SMNVEV (reference sequence). V lost 4 bases, J lost 6 bases, and 8 bases stayed unmatched. There are 15 residues in the CDR3. This CDR3 is CASSSPGQGVREQYF. The CDR3 coding sequence is TGTGCCAGCAGTTCCCCGGGACAGGGGGTTCGCGAGCAGTACTTC.

Concerning this clonotype itself: Germline is not matched at one junction end, which may reflect a read error. CDR3 nucleotide sequence: TGTGCCAGTGGTATCCGACCTACCCCGGGACAGCCCTACGAGCAGTACTTC. Translating it yields CASGIRPTPGQPYEQYF. The chain has TRBV19 and TRBJ2-7, with 7 nucleotides matching TRBD1. Germline V gene data show CDR1 as LNHDA and CDR2 as SQIVND (reference sequence). The CDR3 is 17 amino acids.

The chain carries TRBV15 and TRBJ2-1; unclear D gene. The CDR3 runs to 16 residues. CDR1 and CDR2 from the germline V gene are LNHNV and YYDKDF (reference sequence). V was pared by 4 bases and J by 5 bases, with 18 bases between. This CDR3 reads CATSTRGPSRHNEQFF. The CDR3 DNA reads TGTGCCACCAGCACCCGCGGTCCTTCCCGCCACAATGAGCAGTTCTTC.

CDR3 in DNA: TGCAGTGCCCCCCGGGGAGGGAACACTGAAGCTTTCTTT. This encodes CSAPRGGNTEAFF. The chain recombines TRBV20-1 with TRBJ1-1, with D unclear. This CDR3 is built from 13 residues. Germline V gives CDR1 DFQATT, CDR2 SNEGSKA (reference sequence). Trimming left V 6 bases short and J 1 base short, with 12 bases between.

The CDR3 coding sequence is TGTGCCAGTAGTAGCCTGACGGGGACCTTTAGAGGGTTATCTGGGGCCAACGTCCTGACTTTC. Its protein is CASSSLTGTFRGLSGANVLTF. The chain combines TRBV19 with TRBJ2-6; TRBD1 or TRBD2 may be the D gene (5 bases each). Trimming cost V 4 bases and J 1 base, with 26 bases left between them. CDR3 size: 21 residues. Germline V gene sequence: CDR1 LNHDA, CDR2 SQIVND (reference sequence).

In its sample, this clonotype was seen many times. The gene calls are TRBV12-3 or TRBV12-4 and TRBJ2-6; no firm D call. The CDR3 is made up of 15 amino acids. Trimming removed 6 bases at V and 7 bases at J, with 16 bases between. Here the CDR3 DNA reads TGTGCCAGCAGCCGTACAGTTGGCGGAGCCAACGTCCTGACTTTC. Amino acids: CASSRTVGGANVLTF.

This clonotype has at least ten counts. CDR3 bases: TGTGCCAGCAACCTGGGACAGGGAGGTGGCTACACCTTC. It codes for CASNLGQGGGYTF. This chain connects TRBV6-4 to TRBJ1-2, with 9 bases that match TRBD1. The junction had 7 bases not matched to a gene; V was cut back by 7 bases and J by 7 bases. The CDR3 sequence is 13 residues long. Germline V gene sequence: CDR1 MRHNA, CDR2 SNTAGT.

This clonotype has ten or more counts. This chain joins TRBV10-3 and TRBJ2-1, with D perhaps TRBD1 or TRBD2 (5 bases each). Trimming took off 4 bases at V and 8 bases at J, with 18 bases between the two ends. The CDR3 covers 15 residues. Germline lookup yields CDR1 ENHRY and CDR2 SYGVKD. The CDR3 spells CAISVLAGAGDEQFF. The CDR3 nucleotides read TGTGCCATCAGTGTCCTAGCTGGGGCCGGGGATGAGCAGTTCTTC.

This clonotype occurred many times. The chain employs TRBV11-2 and TRBJ2-1; D is perhaps TRBD2 (5 bases). Trimming left V 1 base short and J 7 bases short, with 23 bases between. Germline CDR1 and CDR2: SGHAT and FQNNGV. The CDR3 contains 18 residues. CDR3 in amino acids: CASSLGGGGLVGENEQFF. CDR3 DNA sequence: TGTGCCAGCAGCTTAGGCGGTGGTGGGCTAGTCGGGGAAAATGAGCAGTTCTTC.

This clonotype has at least ten counts. V gene TRBV5-1 combines with J gene TRBJ2-1, with a weak D call TRBD1 (5 bases). The CDR3 extends over 14 amino acids. V lost 6 bases to trimming and J lost 3 bases, with 13 bases between them. The germline V gene encodes CDR1 SGHRS and CDR2 YFSETQ. The chain's CDR3 is CASTQQDSYNEQFF. In nucleotides, the CDR3 is TGCGCCAGCACCCAACAAGACAGCTACAATGAGCAGTTCTTC. The full variable domain, with the rest looked up from reference TRBV5-1 and TRBJ2-1, is KAGVTQTPRYLIKTRGQQVTLSCSPISGHRSVSWYQQTPGQGLQFLFEYFSETQRNKGNFPGRFSGRQFSNSRSEMNVSTLELGDSALYLCASTQQDSYNEQFFGPGTRLTVL.

This chain links TRBV29-1 with TRBJ2-3, with 8 bases lining up with TRBD1. V was pared by 7 bases and J by 4 bases, with 10 bases of the junction left unmatched. Germline-derived CDR1 and CDR2 are SQVTM and ANQGSEA. The CDR3 extends over 14 amino acids. The CDR3 region has the DNA TGCAGCGCAGGACAGGGATCAAGCGCAGATACGCAGTATTTT. Encoded protein: CSAGQGSSADTQYF.

This clonotype was found many times. The rearrangement links TRBV29-1 to TRBJ1-2; TRBD1 matches 7 bases. Germline V gives CDR1 SQVTM, CDR2 ANQGSEA. V shed 3 bases, J shed 4 bases, and the junction held 11 bases outside the gene matches. This CDR3 spans 15 amino acids. The CDR3 DNA reads as TGCAGCGTTGATGTAGAGTTGACAGGGATCTATGGCTACACCTTC. Translating gives CSVDVELTGIYGYTF.